These T cell receptor beta chains were read from a single sample in a study of tumor and adjacent non-tumor tissue in lung cancer. TCRdb re-derived calls from the multiplex PCR reads in MiXCR, one entry per CDR3 protein. The sample includes 70,000 or so distinct CDR3 sequences, roughly three fifths of them seen just once. Sequencing was done on a sample of lung tumor tissue. The receptors were gathered from a man aged 45-65 years with non-small cell lung cancer. Both conserved end residues are part of each CDR3. A D gene is named only where the DNA matches it firmly. Clone size appears in some rows only: once, few, many, or a class for an expanded clone.

J gene | V gene | clone size | D gene | CDR3 DNA | CDR3 protein
TRBJ2-7 | TRBV20-1 | - | - | TGCGGCGCCTACCCGATGAAGGCAACCGCCTACGAGCAGTACTTC | CGAYPMKATAYEQYF
TRBJ2-1 | TRBV5-6 | - | TRBD2 | TGTGCCAACAGCCCGCTGGGGGAGGGCCTCCACAATGAGCAGTTCTTC | CANSPLGEGLHNEQFF
TRBJ2-4 | TRBV25-1 | - | TRBD1 | TGTGCCAGCAGTGCACCAGGACAGGGTTTAGGCAAAAACATTCAGTACTTC | CASSAPGQGLGKNIQYF
TRBJ1-2 | TRBV6-5 | many | - | TGTGCCAGCACCAGATTCGGGGGGGGTAACTATGGCTACACCTTC | CASTRFGGGNYGYTF
TRBJ2-7 | TRBV7-9 | many | - | TGTGCCAGCAGCTTAGGGCAGGGTTCCAACGAGCAGTACTTC | CASSLGQGSNEQYF
TRBJ2-3 | TRBV7-9 | - | TRBD2 | TGTGCCAGCAGCTTAGCTGGCGGGAGGCCAGATGCGCAGTATTTT | CASSLAGGRPDAQYF
TRBJ2-7 | TRBV24-1 | - | - | TGTGCCACCAGTGATTTCCACGGGCAGTACTTC | CATSDFHGQYF
TRBJ2-5 | TRBV28 | - | TRBD2 | TGTGCCAGCAGTCAAGTGAGCGGGGGCGCCTACAGTTCATCCAGGGAGACCCAGTACTTC | CASSQVSGGAYSSSRETQYF
TRBJ1-2 | TRBV20-1 | few | - | TGCAGTGCTAGAGTCCTCCAAGAATTGGGTGGCTACACCTTC | CSARVLQELGGYTF
TRBJ2-7 | TRBV20-1 | many | TRBD1 | TGCAGTGCTAGGGGGACAGGGAAAACCGACGAGCAGTACTTC | CSARGTGKTDEQYF
TRBJ2-2 | TRBV6-2/TRBV6-3 | many | TRBD2 | TGTGCCAGCAGTTATGTAGCGGGAGAGACCACCGGGGAGCTGTTTTTT | CASSYVAGETTGELFF
TRBJ2-1 | TRBV5-1 | - | TRBD2 | TGCGGCAGCAGCTTGGATCGGGGGGAAAGGTCCTACATTGAGCAGTTCTTC | CGSSLDRGERSYIEQFF
TRBJ2-2 | TRBV10-3 | once | - | TGTGTCATCAGCCCTCTAGGAAGCACCGGGGAGCTGTTTTTT | CVISPLGSTGELFF
TRBJ1-4 | TRBV21-1 | - | - | TGTGCCAGCAGCAAAGGGGCCAGGGGGCCAACTAATGAAAAACTGTTTTTT | CASSKGARGPTNEKLFF
TRBJ2-5 | TRBV2 | - | - | TGTGCCAGCAGAGCTCAGGGCGGGACCCAGTACTTC | CASRAQGGTQYF
TRBJ1-5 | TRBV6-1 | - | - | TGTGCCAGCAGTTCTCCTCGGGACAAGGGAGAGAATCAGCCCCAGCATTTT | CASSSPRDKGENQPQHF
TRBJ2-7 | TRBV24-1 | - | TRBD2 | TGTGCCACCAGTGAGGCTAGCGGGAGAGACGAGCAGTACTTC | CATSEASGRDEQYF
TRBJ1-1 | TRBV11-2 | - | TRBD1 | TGTGCCGGCACCTCGGACAGGGCTGAAGCCTTCTTT | CAGTSDRAEAFF
TRBJ2-1 | TRBV6-6 | many | TRBD2 | TGTGCCAGCAGTTCCCCGGGACTAGGGGACAATGAGCAGTTCTTC | CASSSPGLGDNEQFF
TRBJ1-1 | TRBV12-5 | - | - | TGTACTAGTGGTTTAGGACAAGGAGAAGCTTTCTTT | CTSGLGQGEAFF
TRBJ2-3 | TRBV30 | medium-sized | TRBD1 | TGTGCCTGGAAATCAGGACAGGGTCCGGCAGATACGCAGTATTTT | CAWKSGQGPADTQYF
TRBJ1-2 | TRBV30 | many | - | TGTGCCTGGAGGCGGGGGGACTATGGCTACACCTTC | CAWRRGDYGYTF
TRBJ1-4 | TRBV7-9 | few | TRBD1 | TGTGCCAGCAGCAAGAGACAGGGGATAGATGAAAAACTGTTTTTT | CASSKRQGIDEKLFF
TRBJ2-7 | TRBV29-1 | - | - | TGCAGCGCAATGACTGGTGGGAGCCTCTACGAGCAGTACTTC | CSAMTGGSLYEQYF
TRBJ2-5 | TRBV28 | - | TRBD2 | TGTGCCAGCACTTTCGTGGGAGGGCAGCAAGAGACCCAGTACTTC | CASTFVGGQQETQYF
TRBJ2-1 | TRBV11-3 | - | - | TGTGCCAGCAGCCCCCAGAATAATGAGCAGTTCTTC | CASSPQNNEQFF
TRBJ2-7 | TRBV11-1 | many | - | TGTGCCAGCAGCTCAGGACCCCTCTACGAGCAGTACTTC | CASSSGPLYEQYF
TRBJ2-7 | TRBV11-2 | - | - | TGTGCTAGCAGCTTGGGTTTCGCGCAGTACTTC | CASSLGFAQYF
TRBJ2-1 | TRBV13 | - | TRBD1 | TGTGCCAGCAACCTTGGGACAGGGGGGTCCTACAATAAGCAGTTCTTC | CASNLGTGGSYNKQFF
TRBJ1-2 | TRBV5-1 | - | - | TGCGCCAGCAGCCGCGACAGTAACTATGGCTACACCTTC | CASSRDSNYGYTF
TRBJ2-1 | TRBV12-3/TRBV12-4 | once | TRBD1 | TGTGCCAACAGCAGGGACAGGAAGGATGGGCAGTTCTTC | CANSRDRKDGQFF
TRBJ2-7 | TRBV20-1 | - | TRBD2 | TGCAGTGCTAGCCGAGGGGCGGGAGGGCCCTACGAGCAGTACTTC | CSASRGAGGPYEQYF
TRBJ1-2 | TRBV4-1 | many | - | TGCGCCAGCAGCCAAGATAGGCTGATAAACGGCTACACCTTC | CASSQDRLINGYTF
TRBJ2-3 | TRBV15 | - | - | TGTGCCACCAGCAGAGAGGGACGGCGTAGCACAGATACGCAGTATTTT | CATSREGRRSTDTQYF
TRBJ2-1 | TRBV11-1 | - | TRBD2 | TGTGCCAGCAGCGCAAAGCGGGAGGCGGTGGTGCAGTTCTTC | CASSAKREAVVQFF
TRBJ2-5 | TRBV10-2 | - | TRBD2 | TGCGCTAGCAGTGAAACGGGGGGAGAGAGCCAGTACTTC | CASSETGGESQYF
TRBJ1-6 | TRBV30 | few | - | TGTACCTGTAGTGTACGGGATGGCTCCTATAATTCACCCCTCCACTTT | CTCSVRDGSYNSPLHF
TRBJ2-5 | TRBV11-2 | - | - | TGTGCCAGCAGCCCTGAGCGGTTCTGGAGTGAGACCCAGTACTTC | CASSPERFWSETQYF
TRBJ2-3 | TRBV7-9 | - | - | TGTGCCAGCGGCCTCTCCTCGAAAACGCAGTATTTT | CASGLSSKTQYF
TRBJ2-5 | TRBV5-1 | - | - | TGCGCCATTAGCTTGGCAGAACAAGAGACCCAGTACTTC | CAISLAEQETQYF
TRBJ1-2 | TRBV7-9 | few | - | TGTGCCAGCAGCTTAGGGCAGGCCGCCCTGGAGTATGACTACACCTTC | CASSLGQAALEYDYTF
TRBJ2-1 | TRBV5-4 | many | - | TGTGCCAGCAGCGGACCGGGGATCTACAATGAGCAGTTCTTC | CASSGPGIYNEQFF
TRBJ2-3 | TRBV5-1 | many | TRBD2 | TGCGCCAGCAGACCCGGGACTAGCGGATTAGCAGATACGCAGTATTTT | CASRPGTSGLADTQYF
TRBJ2-1 | TRBV6-1 | many | TRBD2 | TGTGCCAGCCGTGCTAGCGGGTCTCGGGGTGAGCAGTTCTTC | CASRASGSRGEQFF
TRBJ1-6 | TRBV6-5 | once | - | TGTGCCAGCAACCGCGTGGATTCACCCCTACACTTT | CASNRVDSPLHF
TRBJ2-3 | TRBV11-3 | - | TRBD2 | TGTGCCAGCAGCATAGGGACTAACGGGGGAAGCACAGATACACAGTATTTT | CASSIGTNGGSTDTQYF
TRBJ2-7 | TRBV10-1 | - | - | TGCGCCAGCAGTATGTGGACTGCCGAGCAGTACTTC | CASSMWTAEQYF
TRBJ2-3 | TRBV12-3/TRBV12-4 | once | - | TGTGCCAGAAGCCAGTGGACTGGAAACACAGATACGCAGTATTTT | CARSQWTGNTDTQYF
TRBJ2-5 | TRBV6-1 | many | - | TGTGCCACCATCGATCGACCCTTCCAAGAGACCCAGTACTTC | CATIDRPFQETQYF
TRBJ1-5 | TRBV12-3/TRBV12-4 | few | TRBD1 | TGTGTCAGCAGTTTACAGGGGGCGGGAAGCAATCAGCCCCAGCATTTT | CVSSLQGAGSNQPQHF